Listed below are T cell receptor beta chains from one sample, sequenced in a study of T cell repertoires in cytomegalovirus infection. Each CDR3 protein is one row after TCRdb ran MiXCR on the reads. The table lists 450,000 to 550,000 distinct CDR3 sequences, about 15% of them singletons, with more than 20% in the top ten. Material for sequencing was CD8+ T cells from PBMCs. Every receptor here comes from a human donor in good health (CMV status not recorded). Some clones in this sample may be carry-over from other donors' samples. The CDR3 runs from the conserved cysteine through the conserved F or W. D genes are given only for firm matches. Some rows mark clone size as missing; the rest say once, few, many or name a class of expanded clone.

TRBV4-1	once	TRBJ2-1	.	14	CASRQLVVYNEQFF	TGCGCAAGCAGACAATTGGTTGTCTATAATGAGCAGTTCTTC
TRBV27	few	TRBJ2-1	TRBD2	13	CASSGLAYGEQFF	TGTGCCAGCAGCGGACTAGCGTACGGTGAGCAGTTCTTC
TRBV7-6	many	TRBJ2-6	.	18	CASSLGLVPTSGANVLTF	TGTGCCAGCAGCTTAGGGTTGGTACCCACCTCGGGGGCCAACGTCCTGACTTTC
TRBV24-1	.	TRBJ2-6	.	16	CATSDSAWTGANVLTF	TGTGCCACCAGTGATTCCGCGTGGACTGGGGCCAACGTCCTGACTTTC
TRBV7-9	.	TRBJ2-3	.	12	CASSLRENTQYF	TGTGCCAGCAGCCTCCGCGAAAATACGCAGTATTTT
TRBV20-1	.	TRBJ2-5	TRBD2	15	CSALRRAGEGETQYF	TGCAGTGCTCTAAGGAGAGCGGGAGAAGGGGAGACCCAGTACTTC
TRBV7-2	.	TRBJ1-5	.	16	CASSLGVSTGNPPQHF	TGTGCAAGCAGCTTAGGAGTGTCGACAGGCAATCCGCCCCAGCATTTT
TRBV7-9	few	TRBJ1-1	.	18	CASSSQPGQGSMNTEAFF	TGTGCCAGCAGCTCTCAACCGGGGCAGGGAAGCATGAACACTGAAGCTTTCTTT
TRBV29-1	.	TRBJ2-7	TRBD1	14	CSVETPGQTYEQYF	TGCAGCGTTGAGACCCCGGGACAGACCTACGAGCAGTACTTC
TRBV9	many	TRBJ1-1	.	16	CASSARRTRSGTEAFF	TGTGCCAGCAGCGCCCGACGGACCCGATCGGGGACTGAAGCTTTCTTT
TRBV27	many	TRBJ2-7	.	16	CASSLRDSPPSYEQYF	TGTGCCAGCAGTTTGCGTGACTCCCCCCCTTCCTACGAGCAGTACTTC
TRBV19	many	TRBJ2-1	TRBD1	15	CASRVRDRVDNEQFF	TGTGCCAGTAGGGTACGGGACAGGGTCGACAATGAGCAGTTCTTC
TRBV11-2	many	TRBJ2-7	.	15	CASSHRDTGRYEQYF	TGTGCCAGCAGCCACAGGGATACAGGACGGTACGAGCAGTACTTC
TRBV29-1	.	TRBJ1-1	.	11	CSVAIGGEAFF	TGCAGCGTTGCGATTGGGGGTGAAGCTTTCTTT
TRBV27	many	TRBJ1-5	.	14	CASSWGGGFQPQHF	TGTGCCAGCAGCTGGGGTGGAGGGTTTCAGCCCCAGCATTTT
TRBV20-1	.	TRBJ2-3	TRBD2	18	CSARSLAGASPSSDTQYF	TGCAGTGCTAGATCCCTAGCGGGAGCCTCTCCTAGCTCAGATACGCAGTATTTT
TRBV4-1	many	TRBJ1-1	.	13	CASSQGSDTEAFF	TGCGCCAGCAGCCAAGGATCGGACACTGAAGCTTTCTTT
TRBV4-1	.	TRBJ1-5	.	14	CASSQGLEGEPQHF	TGTGCCAGCAGCCAAGGTCTTGAGGGTGAACCCCAGCATTTT
TRBV11-2	many	TRBJ1-6	.	14	CASSEGRYNSPLHF	TGTGCCAGCAGCGAGGGACGGTATAATTCACCCCTCCACTTT
TRBV9	.	TRBJ1-2	.	11	CASVQMGTYTF	TGTGCCAGCGTACAGATGGGAACCTACACCTTC
TRBV6-5	.	TRBJ1-6	.	16	CASSYSMGGRGSPLHF	TGTGCCAGCAGTTACTCGATGGGGGGCAGGGGTTCACCCCTCCACTTT
TRBV2	many	TRBJ2-7	.	15	CASNTKGRQSYEQYF	TGTGCCAGCAATACCAAGGGACGGCAATCCTACGAGCAGTACTTC